The clone carrying this T cell receptor beta chain was detected ten times or more. The entry originates in a study of blood T cell repertoires in COVID-19. As for the study in general: Samples came from the United States, Italy and Spain, spanning acute and convalescent COVID-19. T cells, B-cell-depleted T cells, or PBMCs provided the cDNA or gDNA that served as material.

Trimming took off 5 bases at V and 7 bases at J, with 15 bases between the two ends. This CDR3 region has 13 residues. Per the germline V gene, CDR1 is LNHDA and CDR2 is SQIVND (reference sequence). Authors' data handling: Quantification of nucleated cells was approximated via reference gene primer amplification. This table comes from immunoSEQ multiplex PCR, and its TCRdb copy is limited to in-frame clones, with some not included. V and J calls and clone size come straight from that table; D and trimming were deduced from the DNA. This table has 200,000 to 300,000 clones, under 90% appearing once. The V gene is TRBV19, the J gene TRBJ2-7; TRBD2 is a possible D gene (5 bases). Sequenced: peripheral blood. The TCR originated in a human donor in a cohort sampled during active COVID-19. In nucleotides, the CDR3 is TGTGCCAGTAGTCGCGGCCCAACGGGGGAGCAGTACTTC. Translation gives CASSRGPTGEQYF.